The rows below give T cell receptor beta chains drawn from one sample of a study of blood T cell repertoires in COVID-19. Profiling relied on immunoSEQ multiplex PCR, and the TCRdb table lists in-frame clones only, not all of them. The sample lists about 500,000 clones; roughly 89% were seen once. Sequencing used peripheral blood. The receptors derive from a man younger than 35 with COVID-19, enrolled during active disease. Each CDR3 is given with its conserved first and last residue. The order of the fields is CDR3 protein, CDR3 DNA, D gene, V gene, CDR3 length, J gene, clone size. A D gene is named only where the DNA matches it firmly. The listing skips clone size in some rows; elsewhere it reads once, few, many or a size class.

CDR3 protein: CASSFSSDYNEQFF
CDR3 DNA: TGTGCCAGCAGCTTCTCTAGCGACTACAATGAGCAGTTCTTC
D gene: .
V gene: TRBV9
CDR3 length: 14
J gene: TRBJ2-1
clone size: .

CDR3 protein: CASSSLAGVLYEQYF
CDR3 DNA: TGTGCCAGTAGTAGCCTAGCGGGAGTACTGTACGAGCAGTACTTC
D gene: TRBD2
V gene: TRBV19
CDR3 length: 15
J gene: TRBJ2-7
clone size: .

CDR3 protein: CSVAVVGGTEAFF
CDR3 DNA: TGCAGCGTTGCGGTGGTGGGGGGGACTGAAGCTTTCTTT
D gene: .
V gene: TRBV29-1
CDR3 length: 13
J gene: TRBJ1-1
clone size: once

CDR3 protein: CASSVGIHQPQHF
CDR3 DNA: TGTGCCAGCAGCGTAGGTATCCATCAGCCCCAGCATTTT
D gene: .
V gene: TRBV9
CDR3 length: 13
J gene: TRBJ1-5
clone size: .

CDR3 protein: CSAGTGYQETQYF
CDR3 DNA: TGCAGCGCCGGGACAGGGTACCAAGAGACCCAGTACTTC
D gene: TRBD1
V gene: TRBV29-1
CDR3 length: 13
J gene: TRBJ2-5
clone size: .

CDR3 protein: CASSQIKGNQPQHF
CDR3 DNA: TGTGCCAGCAGCCAGATTAAGGGGAATCAGCCCCAGCATTTT
D gene: .
V gene: TRBV7-2
CDR3 length: 14
J gene: TRBJ1-5
clone size: once

CDR3 protein: CASSIGQGYYNEQFF
CDR3 DNA: TGTGCCAGTAGTATTGGGCAGGGCTACTACAATGAGCAGTTCTTC
D gene: .
V gene: TRBV19
CDR3 length: 15
J gene: TRBJ2-1
clone size: .

CDR3 protein: CSANDYDYEQYF
CDR3 DNA: TGCAGTGCTAATGACTACGACTACGAGCAGTACTTC
D gene: .
V gene: TRBV20-1
CDR3 length: 12
J gene: TRBJ2-7
clone size: .

CDR3 protein: CSVEGGRSSDTQYF
CDR3 DNA: TGCAGCGTTGAAGGCGGGAGGTCCTCAGATACGCAGTATTTT
D gene: TRBD2
V gene: TRBV29-1
CDR3 length: 14
J gene: TRBJ2-3
clone size: once

CDR3 protein: CATPSYRLAGHNEQFF
CDR3 DNA: TGTGCCACCCCGTCATATCGACTAGCGGGGCACAATGAGCAGTTCTTC
D gene: TRBD2
V gene: TRBV24-1
CDR3 length: 16
J gene: TRBJ2-1
clone size: once

CDR3 protein: CASSPDRGPNEQYF
CDR3 DNA: TGTGCCAGCAGCCCAGACAGGGGCCCCAACGAGCAGTACTTC
D gene: TRBD1
V gene: TRBV2
CDR3 length: 14
J gene: TRBJ2-7
clone size: .

CDR3 protein: CASTPTGLFGNTIYF
CDR3 DNA: TGCGCCAGCACTCCGACAGGGCTGTTCGGAAACACCATATATTTT
D gene: TRBD1
V gene: TRBV5-1
CDR3 length: 15
J gene: TRBJ1-3
clone size: .

CDR3 protein: CASSEWTGRAYEQYF
CDR3 DNA: TGTGCCAGCAGTGAGTGGACAGGGAGAGCCTACGAGCAGTACTTC
D gene: TRBD1
V gene: TRBV6-1
CDR3 length: 15
J gene: TRBJ2-7
clone size: .

CDR3 protein: CASSLNPGATNEKLFF
CDR3 DNA: TGTGCCAGCAGCTTAAACCCAGGTGCAACTAATGAAAAACTGTTTTTT
D gene: .
V gene: TRBV5-8
CDR3 length: 16
J gene: TRBJ1-4
clone size: .

CDR3 protein: CASSLLAIYNEQFF
CDR3 DNA: TGTGCCAGCAGCTTACTAGCGATTTACAATGAGCAGTTCTTC
D gene: .
V gene: TRBV7-9
CDR3 length: 14
J gene: TRBJ2-1
clone size: .

CDR3 protein: CASSPGTGGPEQYF
CDR3 DNA: TGTGCCAGCAGCCCCGGGACAGGGGGACCCGAGCAGTACTTC
D gene: TRBD1
V gene: TRBV5-4
CDR3 length: 14
J gene: TRBJ2-7
clone size: .

CDR3 protein: CASTTSGGAVEQFF
CDR3 DNA: TGTGCCAGCACAACTAGCGGGGGGGCCGTTGAGCAGTTCTTC
D gene: TRBD2
V gene: TRBV6-5
CDR3 length: 14
J gene: TRBJ2-1
clone size: .

CDR3 protein: CASSYLSGTYNEQFF
CDR3 DNA: TGTGCCAGCAGTTACCTTAGCGGGACGTACAATGAGCAGTTCTTC
D gene: TRBD2
V gene: TRBV6-5
CDR3 length: 15
J gene: TRBJ2-1
clone size: .

CDR3 protein: CASSFSVANTGELFF
CDR3 DNA: TGTGCCAGCAGCTTTTCCGTAGCAAACACCGGGGAGCTGTTTTTT
D gene: .
V gene: TRBV11-2
CDR3 length: 15
J gene: TRBJ2-2
clone size: .

CDR3 protein: CASSDAPSSYNEQFF
CDR3 DNA: TGTGCCAGCAGCGATGCCCCCAGCTCCTACAATGAGCAGTTCTTC
D gene: .
V gene: TRBV9
CDR3 length: 15
J gene: TRBJ2-1
clone size: .

CDR3 protein: CATILAGANTGELFF
CDR3 DNA: TGTGCCACCATCTTAGCGGGCGCGAACACCGGGGAGCTGTTTTTT
D gene: TRBD2
V gene: TRBV5-4
CDR3 length: 15
J gene: TRBJ2-2
clone size: .

CDR3 protein: CASSPVLDGYTF
CDR3 DNA: TGTGCCAGCAGTCCGGTGCTGGATGGCTACACCTTC
D gene: .
V gene: TRBV2
CDR3 length: 12
J gene: TRBJ1-2
clone size: .

CDR3 protein: CASSLQGADTEAFF
CDR3 DNA: TGCGCCAGCAGCTTACAGGGGGCTGACACTGAAGCTTTCTTT
D gene: TRBD1
V gene: TRBV5-1
CDR3 length: 14
J gene: TRBJ1-1
clone size: .

CDR3 protein: CASSLGGATEAFF
CDR3 DNA: TGTGCCAGCAGCCTTGGGGGCGCGACTGAAGCTTTCTTT
D gene: .
V gene: TRBV9
CDR3 length: 13
J gene: TRBJ1-1
clone size: .

CDR3 protein: CASSLGEVLAGFHNEQFF
CDR3 DNA: TGTGCCAGCAGCTTAGGGGAGGTGCTAGCGGGTTTCCACAATGAGCAGTTCTTC
D gene: TRBD2
V gene: TRBV13
CDR3 length: 18
J gene: TRBJ2-1
clone size: few

CDR3 protein: CASSPGGVQTQYF
CDR3 DNA: TGTGCCAGCAGCCCGGGGGGGGTACAGACCCAGTACTTC
D gene: TRBD2
V gene: TRBV7-9
CDR3 length: 13
J gene: TRBJ2-5
clone size: .

CDR3 protein: CATSDSMTSDEQFF
CDR3 DNA: TGTGCCACCAGTGATTCGATGACTAGTGATGAGCAGTTCTTC
D gene: .
V gene: TRBV24-1
CDR3 length: 14
J gene: TRBJ2-1
clone size: .

CDR3 protein: CASSEGGQGARIYGYTF
CDR3 DNA: TGTGCCAGCAGTGAAGGGGGACAGGGGGCGCGAATCTATGGCTACACCTTC
D gene: TRBD1
V gene: TRBV6-1
CDR3 length: 17
J gene: TRBJ1-2
clone size: once

CDR3 protein: CASRKGGGNEQYF
CDR3 DNA: TGTGCCAGCAGGAAGGGCGGGGGCAACGAGCAGTACTTC
D gene: .
V gene: TRBV6-4
CDR3 length: 13
J gene: TRBJ2-7
clone size: .